This entry features one TCR beta chain sequence. The data stem from a study of T cell changes during pregnancy in multiple sclerosis. V lost 0 bases, J lost 7 bases, and 12 bases stayed unmatched. The CDR3 is 17 residues long. Per germline, CDR1 GTSNPN and CDR2 SVGIG (reference sequence). TCRdb's table, derived via immunoSEQ multiplex PCR, lists solely in-frame clones and lacks some. The data contain more than 75,000 clones, about 94% of them seen just once; the ten biggest clones take up more than 2%. The material sequenced was peripheral blood, taken in the third trimester of pregnancy. V gene TRBV30 combines with J gene TRBJ2-1; the match to TRBD1 covers 10 bases. The receptor's source is a female donor with multiple sclerosis, enrolled in a pregnancy study. CDR3 protein: CAWSVGTDRGLWNEQFF. The CDR3 coding sequence is TGTGCCTGGAGTGTGGGGACCGACAGGGGGCTGTGGAATGAGCAGTTCTTC.